The rows below give T cell receptor beta chains drawn from one sample of a study of T cells in Graves' hyperthyroidism and ophthalmopathy. TCRdb reprocessed the multiplex PCR reads with MiXCR, giving one entry per CDR3 protein. Of about 130,000 distinct CDR3 sequences listed, roughly 23% are singletons. The sample was blood. These TCRs come from a woman between 45 and 65 years old with Graves' hyperthyroidism that later progressed to Graves' ophthalmopathy. Each CDR3 is given without its conserved first and last residue. Each record gives: D gene, V gene, CDR3 protein. The D gene is left open where the match is weak.

TRBD1	TRBV10-2	ASSVGGEGETQY
-	TRBV2	ASSEQARVAYEQY
-	TRBV28	ASRSGSSYNEQF
-	TRBV28	ASSGAEMSNQPQH
TRBD1	TRBV3-1	ASSPRQGNYGYT
TRBD1	TRBV28	ASSRTGGTTQY
-	TRBV7-9	ASRQTGNTEAF
-	TRBV29-1	SVFDNEQF
-	TRBV28	ASSYIGTYEQY
TRBD1	TRBV28	ASSFTGQGSEKLF
-	TRBV30	AWSIDMNTEAF
TRBD1	TRBV29-1	SVGLTGDTEAF
TRBD1	TRBV2	ASNIGQGTGELF
TRBD1	TRBV5-4	ASSLGQGTNVLT
-	TRBV2	ASMTVPGAHNEQY
-	TRBV5-1	ASSLGDQETRY
-	TRBV3-1	ASSQGPRNYGYT
-	TRBV6-1	ASSPEVRNSNQPQH
TRBD2	TRBV7-8	ASSLRTSGQRNEQF
-	TRBV28	ASSLEGPQAF
-	TRBV28	ASSFLGFSIGMNTEAF
-	TRBV20-1	SARPYEQLGETQY
-	TRBV7-9	ASSLRRGGGLEKLF
TRBD1	TRBV28	ASSLRNRGWTGELF
TRBD1	TRBV3-1	ASSQDTGTGWDTQY
TRBD1	TRBV20-1	STRDRENYGYT
-	TRBV18	ASSPQGSAGELF
TRBD2	TRBV15	ATSRGLAGYNEQF
TRBD1	TRBV10-3	AIQGDFGDTQY
TRBD1	TRBV28	ASSYSRTGSYNEQF
-	TRBV18	ASLQTAQETQY
-	TRBV7-2	ASSTTWGVGKQY
-	TRBV20-1	NATDQDEQF
-	TRBV7-8	ASSSEGQGYYGYT
TRBD1	TRBV7-2	ASSSGTGGEQY